Sequencing of this T cell receptor (beta chain) was carried out in a study of response to subunit inactivated influenza vaccine. This clonotype came up a few times. MiXCR was run by TCRdb on the RT-PCR reads, yielding one entry per CDR3 protein. This repertoire shows hundreds of thousands of distinct CDR3 sequences, 12% to 15% found once; its top ten account for 6.5% to 8%. Trimming pared 3 bases from V and 0 bases from J, leaving 13 bases between. The CDR3 is 16 amino acids. The V gene's germline CDR1 is SGDLS and CDR2 YYNGEE. This specimen was PBMCs from blood, taken around two weeks before vaccination. The origin of this receptor is a middle-aged man who received an inactivated influenza vaccine. The J gene is TRBJ2-1, the V gene TRBV9, with D perhaps matching TRBD1 (6 bases). The CDR3: CASSATGNPSYNEQFF. The CDR3 DNA reads as TGTGCCAGCAGCGCGACAGGCAACCCCTCCTACAATGAGCAGTTCTTC.